This T cell receptor (beta chain) was captured by sequencing in a study of CD8+ T cells in alopecia areata. Collected material from alopecia areata patients comprised lesional scalp punch biopsies and peripheral blood. The authors sorted CD4+ and CD8+ T cells from PBMCs. It was cDNA, reverse transcribed from extracted RNA, that served as the sequencing template. Assay used: immunoSEQ multiplex PCR; TCRdb lists only in-frame clones, some missing. The sample consists of 120,000 to 150,000 clones, more than 45% of them appearing once. Germline loops: CDR1 DFQATT, CDR2 SNEGSKA (reference sequence). The ends lost 7 bases at V and 4 bases at J; junction bases unmatched: 1. CDR3 size: 11 residues.

The receptor's source is a human donor with alopecia areata. Sequencing used CD4+ T cells sorted from blood. V usage is TRBV20-1 and J usage is TRBJ2-5, with 9 bases lining up with TRBD2. CDR3 amino acids: CSELAGETQYF. The CDR3, as DNA: TGCAGTGAACTAGCGGGAGAGACCCAGTACTTC.